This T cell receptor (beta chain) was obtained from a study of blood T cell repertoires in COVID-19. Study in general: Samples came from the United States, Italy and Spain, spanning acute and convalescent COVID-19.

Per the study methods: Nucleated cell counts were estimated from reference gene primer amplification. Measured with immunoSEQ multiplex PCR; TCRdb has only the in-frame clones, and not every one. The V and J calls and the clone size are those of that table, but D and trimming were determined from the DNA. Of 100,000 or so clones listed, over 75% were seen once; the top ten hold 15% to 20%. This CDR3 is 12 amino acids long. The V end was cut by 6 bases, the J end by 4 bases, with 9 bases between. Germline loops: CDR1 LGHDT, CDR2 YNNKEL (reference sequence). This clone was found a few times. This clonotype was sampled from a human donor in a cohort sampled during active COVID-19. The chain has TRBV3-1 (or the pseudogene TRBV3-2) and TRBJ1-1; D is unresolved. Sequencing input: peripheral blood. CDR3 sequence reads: CASRREGTEAFF. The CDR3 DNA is TGTGCCAGCAGGCGAGAGGGCACTGAAGCTTTCTTT.